These 3 T cell receptor beta chains originate from one sample sequenced in a study of PD-1 blockade in classical Hodgkin lymphoma. Profiling relied on immunoSEQ multiplex PCR, and the TCRdb table lists in-frame clones only, not all of them. The sample has 25,000 to 35,000 clones; approximately 82% are singletons. Relapses following autologous stem cell transplantation were seen in all patients, with brentuximab vedotin exposure varying. The material was peripheral blood mononuclear cells (PBMCs), obtained before the second cycle of nivolumab. The receptors here all came from a human donor with classical Hodgkin lymphoma.

The chain has TRBV11-1 and TRBJ2-7; the match to TRBD1 covers 7 bases. The germline CDR1 and CDR2 sequences are SGHAT and FQDESV (reference sequence). V lost 5 bases to trimming and J lost 4 bases; unmatched junction nucleotides: 17. The CDR3 consists of 17 residues. The DNA for the CDR3 is TGTGCCAGCAGCGTCCTCAGTGGACAGGCAGGGGAGTACGAGCAGTACTTC. Protein product: CASSVLSGQAGEYEQYF.

This rearrangement joins TRBV19 to TRBJ1-2; no clear D gene. The CDR3 sequence is 13 residues long. The V and J ends lost 8 bases and 1 base respectively, with 11 bases between them. Germline assignment: CDR1 LNHDA and CDR2 SQIVND (reference sequence). The CDR3, as DNA: TGTGCCAGTGTGGATTGGGGTAACTATGGCTACACCTTC. Translating it yields CASVDWGNYGYTF.

The chain employs TRBV19 and TRBJ1-6; TRBD1 is a possible D gene (5 bases). Trimming left V 7 bases short and J 6 bases short, with 16 bases between. CDR3 length equals 15 residues. Germline V gene sequence: CDR1 LNHDA, CDR2 SQIVND (reference sequence). CDR3 bases: TGTGCCAGTATCCCAGGGTCGGCGGGTAATTCACCCCTCCACTTT. This gives the protein CASIPGSAGNSPLHF.